These T cell receptor beta chains were read from a single sample in a study of blood T cell repertoires in COVID-19. Assay used: immunoSEQ multiplex PCR; TCRdb lists only in-frame clones, some missing. The sample shows roughly 260,000 clones, roughly nine tenths of them seen only once. Sequencing was done on a sample of PBMCs or T cells enriched from blood (not recorded which). The receptors shown here come from a human donor in a cohort exposed to, infected with or recovered from COVID-19 (not recorded which). The donor label of this sample is uncertain. CDR3s include the opening cysteine and the closing phenylalanine or tryptophan. The D gene is left open where the match is weak. Only some rows state a clone size, as once, few, many or a class for expanded clones.

v_gene: TRBV9; d_gene: NA; j_gene: TRBJ2-2; abundance: NA; CDR3aa: CASSVGGLHTGELFF; CDR3nt: TGTGCCAGCAGCGTAGGGGGACTTCACACCGGGGAGCTGTTTTTT
v_gene: TRBV10-3; d_gene: NA; j_gene: TRBJ2-7; abundance: NA; CDR3aa: CAISDPGSYEQYF; CDR3nt: TGTGCCATCAGTGACCCCGGTTCCTACGAGCAGTACTTC
v_gene: TRBV14; d_gene: TRBD1; j_gene: TRBJ1-2; abundance: NA; CDR3aa: CASSHLTGGGGYTF; CDR3nt: TGTGCCAGCAGCCACCTCACAGGGGGAGGGGGCTACACCTTC
v_gene: TRBV10-3; d_gene: TRBD1; j_gene: TRBJ1-2; abundance: NA; CDR3aa: CAIKREGAITGYTF; CDR3nt: TGTGCCATCAAACGAGAGGGGGCCATTACTGGCTACACCTTC
v_gene: TRBV29-1; d_gene: NA; j_gene: TRBJ1-2; abundance: NA; CDR3aa: CSVGSGLYGYTF; CDR3nt: TGCAGCGTTGGTTCCGGACTCTATGGCTACACCTTC
v_gene: TRBV19; d_gene: NA; j_gene: TRBJ1-2; abundance: NA; CDR3aa: CASSAFEVGDYGYTF; CDR3nt: TGTGCCAGTAGTGCCTTCGAGGTGGGTGACTATGGCTACACCTTC
v_gene: TRBV7-3; d_gene: NA; j_gene: TRBJ2-5; abundance: NA; CDR3aa: CASSLTNQETQYF; CDR3nt: TGTGCCAGCAGCCTGACTAACCAAGAGACCCAGTACTTC
v_gene: TRBV3-1/TRBV3-2; d_gene: NA; j_gene: TRBJ1-2; abundance: NA; CDR3aa: CASSHLRTAAGRNYGYTF; CDR3nt: TGTGCCAGCAGCCACCTACGGACAGCGGCCGGGAGGAACTATGGCTACACCTTC
v_gene: TRBV4-1; d_gene: NA; j_gene: TRBJ1-2; abundance: NA; CDR3aa: CASTKRAVIGGGYTF; CDR3nt: TGCGCCAGCACCAAACGGGCTGTAATAGGGGGTGGCTACACCTTC
v_gene: TRBV27; d_gene: NA; j_gene: TRBJ2-7; abundance: NA; CDR3aa: CASSINRVSNEQYF; CDR3nt: TGTGCCAGCAGCATAAACAGGGTTTCCAACGAGCAGTACTTC
v_gene: TRBV6-5; d_gene: TRBD2; j_gene: TRBJ2-3; abundance: NA; CDR3aa: CASSYSGGTDTQYF; CDR3nt: TGTGCCAGCAGCTATAGCGGGGGGACCGATACGCAGTATTTT
v_gene: TRBV12-3/TRBV12-4; d_gene: TRBD1; j_gene: TRBJ2-4; abundance: NA; CDR3aa: CASSFSTRDSLYF; CDR3nt: TGTGCCAGCAGTTTCTCTACCCGGGACAGTCTGTACTTC
v_gene: TRBV10-3; d_gene: TRBD1; j_gene: TRBJ2-7; abundance: NA; CDR3aa: CAISLDRGISEQYF; CDR3nt: TGTGCCATCAGTTTGGACAGGGGGATTTCCGAGCAGTACTTC
v_gene: TRBV5-1; d_gene: TRBD1; j_gene: TRBJ2-7; abundance: NA; CDR3aa: CASSLDGQVHDFYEQYF; CDR3nt: TGCGCCAGCAGCTTGGATGGACAGGTCCACGACTTCTACGAGCAGTACTTC
v_gene: TRBV6-2/TRBV6-3; d_gene: TRBD2; j_gene: TRBJ2-3; abundance: NA; CDR3aa: CASSSLGLAGPPGAFTDTQYF; CDR3nt: TGTGCCAGCAGCTCCCTCGGACTAGCGGGACCCCCGGGGGCTTTCACAGATACGCAGTATTTT
v_gene: TRBV27; d_gene: NA; j_gene: TRBJ1-6; abundance: NA; CDR3aa: CASSFSNRAVRSPLHF; CDR3nt: TGTGCCAGCAGTTTTTCCAACAGGGCGGTGAGGTCACCCCTCCACTTT
v_gene: TRBV7-3; d_gene: NA; j_gene: TRBJ2-6; abundance: NA; CDR3aa: CASSPRDSGANVLTF; CDR3nt: TGTGCCAGCAGCCCCAGGGACTCTGGGGCCAACGTCCTGACTTTC
v_gene: TRBV5-1; d_gene: NA; j_gene: TRBJ2-2; abundance: once; CDR3aa: CASSPQGTGELFF; CDR3nt: TGCGCCAGCAGCCCGCAGGGCACCGGGGAGCTGTTTTTT
v_gene: TRBV6-2/TRBV6-3; d_gene: NA; j_gene: TRBJ2-1; abundance: NA; CDR3aa: CATSRGSYNEQFF; CDR3nt: TGTGCCACCAGTAGGGGCTCCTACAATGAGCAGTTCTTC
v_gene: TRBV21-1; d_gene: NA; j_gene: TRBJ1-1; abundance: NA; CDR3aa: CASSTGRASTEAFF; CDR3nt: TGTGCCAGCAGTACAGGGCGGGCGTCTACTGAAGCTTTCTTT
v_gene: TRBV11-2; d_gene: TRBD2; j_gene: TRBJ2-5; abundance: NA; CDR3aa: CASSLVRGGETQYF; CDR3nt: TGTGCCAGCAGCTTAGTTCGGGGGGGAGAGACCCAGTACTTC
v_gene: TRBV5-1; d_gene: NA; j_gene: TRBJ2-7; abundance: NA; CDR3aa: CASSLTGEQYF; CDR3nt: TGCGCCAGCAGCTTGACAGGCGAGCAGTACTTC
v_gene: TRBV18; d_gene: NA; j_gene: TRBJ1-1; abundance: NA; CDR3aa: CASSPQGTEAFF; CDR3nt: TGTGCCAGCTCACCTCAGGGCACTGAAGCTTTCTTT
v_gene: TRBV25-1; d_gene: NA; j_gene: TRBJ1-4; abundance: NA; CDR3aa: CASSEGGANEKLFF; CDR3nt: TGTGCCAGCAGCGAAGGAGGGGCAAATGAAAAACTGTTTTTT
v_gene: TRBV5-4; d_gene: TRBD1; j_gene: TRBJ1-1; abundance: few; CDR3aa: CASVGQSQEAFF; CDR3nt: TGTGCCAGCGTGGGACAGAGCCAAGAAGCTTTCTTT
v_gene: TRBV29-1; d_gene: NA; j_gene: TRBJ1-5; abundance: NA; CDR3aa: CSVARGADQPQHF; CDR3nt: TGCAGCGTTGCCCGGGGGGCTGATCAGCCCCAGCATTTT
v_gene: TRBV7-5; d_gene: NA; j_gene: TRBJ1-4; abundance: NA; CDR3aa: CARSPSVWATNEKLFF; CDR3nt: TGTGCCAGAAGCCCGAGCGTTTGGGCAACTAATGAAAAACTGTTTTTT
v_gene: TRBV23-1; d_gene: TRBD1; j_gene: TRBJ1-4; abundance: once; CDR3aa: CASSLRAIQGREKLFF; CDR3nt: TGCGCCAGCAGTCTTCGTGCCATACAGGGGAGGGAAAAACTGTTTTTT
v_gene: TRBV14; d_gene: TRBD2; j_gene: TRBJ2-1; abundance: NA; CDR3aa: CASSQVQGASGEQFF; CDR3nt: TGTGCCAGCAGCCAAGTCCAGGGCGCTAGCGGTGAGCAGTTCTTC
v_gene: TRBV30; d_gene: NA; j_gene: TRBJ1-5; abundance: NA; CDR3aa: CAWSTGRGNQPQHF; CDR3nt: TGTGCCTGGAGTACGGGCAGGGGAAATCAGCCCCAGCATTTT
v_gene: TRBV30; d_gene: NA; j_gene: TRBJ1-2; abundance: NA; CDR3aa: CASDKNYGYTF; CDR3nt: TGTGCCTCGGACAAAAACTATGGCTACACCTTC
v_gene: TRBV10-2; d_gene: TRBD1; j_gene: TRBJ1-1; abundance: NA; CDR3aa: CASSGRDRNTEAFF; CDR3nt: TGCGCCAGCAGTGGGAGGGACAGGAACACTGAAGCTTTCTTT
v_gene: TRBV5-6; d_gene: NA; j_gene: TRBJ2-1; abundance: NA; CDR3aa: CASTDWRRAGLDEQFF; CDR3nt: TGTGCCAGCACCGACTGGCGGCGGGCCGGGCTGGATGAGCAGTTCTTC
v_gene: TRBV19; d_gene: NA; j_gene: TRBJ2-7; abundance: NA; CDR3aa: CASSIVGTGYEQYF; CDR3nt: TGTGCCAGTAGTATAGTGGGTACAGGCTACGAGCAGTACTTC
v_gene: TRBV18; d_gene: TRBD1; j_gene: TRBJ1-5; abundance: NA; CDR3aa: CASSQGGWGNQPQHF; CDR3nt: TGTGCCAGCTCACAAGGGGGCTGGGGCAATCAGCCCCAGCATTTT
v_gene: TRBV20-1; d_gene: NA; j_gene: TRBJ1-2; abundance: once; CDR3aa: CSARTGYGYTF; CDR3nt: TGCAGTGCTAGAACGGGATATGGCTACACCTTC
v_gene: TRBV7-7; d_gene: TRBD2; j_gene: TRBJ2-3; abundance: NA; CDR3aa: CASSPLAGLTDTQYF; CDR3nt: TGTGCCAGCAGCCCTTTAGCGGGGCTCACAGATACGCAGTATTTT
v_gene: TRBV5-4; d_gene: TRBD1; j_gene: TRBJ1-2; abundance: once; CDR3aa: CASSRDRGRDGYTF; CDR3nt: TGTGCCAGCAGCCGTGACAGGGGGCGGGATGGCTACACCTTC
v_gene: TRBV7-8; d_gene: TRBD1; j_gene: TRBJ2-5; abundance: NA; CDR3aa: CASRRTGGVRYQETQYF; CDR3nt: TGTGCCAGCAGACGGACAGGGGGTGTGCGGTACCAAGAGACCCAGTACTTC
v_gene: TRBV29-1; d_gene: NA; j_gene: TRBJ2-5; abundance: NA; CDR3aa: CSAVAKQETQYF; CDR3nt: TGCAGCGCTGTGGCAAAACAAGAGACCCAGTACTTC
v_gene: TRBV7-5; d_gene: NA; j_gene: TRBJ1-4; abundance: NA; CDR3aa: CARSYRQANEKLFF; CDR3nt: TGTGCCAGAAGCTATAGACAGGCGAATGAAAAACTGTTTTTT
v_gene: TRBV19; d_gene: NA; j_gene: TRBJ1-3; abundance: NA; CDR3aa: CATRSSSGNTIYF; CDR3nt: TGTGCCACCCGATCGAGCTCTGGAAACACCATATATTTT
v_gene: TRBV30; d_gene: NA; j_gene: TRBJ1-2; abundance: NA; CDR3aa: CAWSPQGSGYTF; CDR3nt: TGTGCCTGGAGTCCTCAGGGGAGCGGCTACACCTTC
v_gene: TRBV4-1; d_gene: NA; j_gene: TRBJ2-3; abundance: NA; CDR3aa: CASGGLQTDTQYF; CDR3nt: TGCGCCAGCGGAGGATTGCAGACAGATACGCAGTATTTT
v_gene: TRBV12-3/TRBV12-4; d_gene: NA; j_gene: TRBJ1-4; abundance: NA; CDR3aa: CASSPLKEKLFF; CDR3nt: TGTGCCAGCAGCCCCCTAAAGGAAAAACTGTTTTTT
v_gene: TRBV6-5; d_gene: NA; j_gene: TRBJ2-3; abundance: NA; CDR3aa: CATQMGVLRTDTQYF; CDR3nt: TGTGCCACCCAAATGGGCGTCCTGCGCACAGATACGCAGTATTTT
v_gene: TRBV30; d_gene: NA; j_gene: TRBJ1-5; abundance: NA; CDR3aa: CAWSHDSQGNQPQHF; CDR3nt: TGTGCCTGGAGCCATGACAGCCAGGGCAATCAGCCCCAGCATTTT
v_gene: TRBV9; d_gene: TRBD1; j_gene: TRBJ1-2; abundance: NA; CDR3aa: CASSEGDSLYEGYTF; CDR3nt: TGTGCCAGCAGCGAGGGGGACAGCCTATATGAGGGCTACACCTTC
v_gene: TRBV5-1; d_gene: TRBD2; j_gene: TRBJ2-3; abundance: NA; CDR3aa: CASSSGGLATDTQYF; CDR3nt: TGCGCCAGCAGCTCCGGTGGACTAGCAACAGATACGCAGTATTTT
v_gene: TRBV15; d_gene: TRBD1; j_gene: TRBJ1-3; abundance: NA; CDR3aa: CATSRTQGWDSGNTIYF; CDR3nt: TGTGCCACCAGCAGAACACAGGGGTGGGACTCTGGAAACACCATATATTTT
v_gene: TRBV19; d_gene: TRBD1; j_gene: TRBJ1-5; abundance: NA; CDR3aa: CASSKTGGQPQHF; CDR3nt: TGTGCCAGTAGCAAGACAGGGGGCCAGCCCCAGCATTTT
v_gene: TRBV30; d_gene: NA; j_gene: TRBJ2-7; abundance: NA; CDR3aa: CASPSDQGEQYF; CDR3nt: TGTGCCTCCCCGTCGGATCAGGGCGAGCAGTACTTC
v_gene: TRBV7-9; d_gene: NA; j_gene: TRBJ2-7; abundance: NA; CDR3aa: CASSGQHSSHEQYF; CDR3nt: TGTGCCAGCAGCGGACAGCACAGCAGCCACGAGCAGTACTTC
v_gene: TRBV19; d_gene: TRBD1; j_gene: TRBJ1-5; abundance: few; CDR3aa: CASSIVGQGDQPQHF; CDR3nt: TGTGCCAGTAGTATTGTCGGACAGGGGGATCAGCCCCAGCATTTT
v_gene: TRBV7-2; d_gene: NA; j_gene: TRBJ1-1; abundance: NA; CDR3aa: CASSEMGVEFTEAFF; CDR3nt: TGTGCCAGCAGTGAAATGGGCGTAGAGTTCACTGAAGCTTTCTTT
v_gene: TRBV4-2; d_gene: NA; j_gene: TRBJ1-5; abundance: once; CDR3aa: CASSQDWPSLNQPQHF; CDR3nt: TGTGCCAGCAGCCAAGATTGGCCCAGTCTCAATCAGCCCCAGCATTTT
v_gene: TRBV10-3; d_gene: TRBD1; j_gene: TRBJ1-2; abundance: NA; CDR3aa: CAISPTGGSGRGYTF; CDR3nt: TGTGCCATCAGCCCGACAGGGGGCAGTGGGAGAGGCTACACCTTC